Below are 10 T cell receptor beta chains sequenced from a single sample in a study of blood T cell repertoires in COVID-19. Assay: immunoSEQ multiplex PCR; the TCRdb copy retains only in-frame clones and omits some. The sample yields roughly 250,000 clones, around 83% seen once. Sequenced material: peripheral blood. The receptors here all came from a middle-aged woman who had recovered from COVID-19.

The chain has TRBV2 and TRBJ2-4; TRBD2 aligns across 13 bases. Per germline, CDR1 SNHLY and CDR2 FYNNEI. Trimming at V came to 6 bases and at J to 0 bases, leaving 8 bases not matched to a gene. There are 18 residues in the CDR3. CDR3 sequence (DNA): TGTGCCAGCAGACAGACTAGCGGGGGGTCTAAAGCCAAAAACATTCAGTACTTC. Amino acids: CASRQTSGGSKAKNIQYF.

The V gene is TRBV2, the J gene TRBJ2-7; D possibly corresponds to TRBD1 (6 bases). This CDR3 is 12 amino acids long. The V end was cut by 7 bases, the J end by 3 bases, with 10 bases between. The germline V gene encodes CDR1 SNHLY and CDR2 FYNNEI. The CDR3 nucleotides are TGTGCCAGCAACCAGGACAGCTACGAGCAGTACTTC. It encodes CASNQDSYEQYF.

The V gene is TRBV3-1 (or the pseudogene TRBV3-2), the J gene TRBJ2-7; 10 nucleotides agree with TRBD1. This CDR3 is 15 amino acids long. Germline values: CDR1 LGHDT, CDR2 YNNKEL (reference sequence). V dropped 0 bases and J dropped 6; count of bases not matched to a gene: 5. The CDR3 protein is CASSQDRQGASEQYF. The CDR3 nucleotides are TGTGCCAGCAGCCAAGATCGACAGGGGGCTAGCGAGCAGTACTTC.

J is TRBJ1-2 and V is TRBV30; D unresolved. Trimming took 0 bases from V and 8 from J, leaving 13 bases between them. The CDR3 is 13 residues long. Germline V gives CDR1 GTSNPN, CDR2 SVGIG (reference sequence). CDR3 residues: CAWSVLRSWGYTF. CDR3 DNA: TGTGCCTGGAGTGTGCTCAGATCGTGGGGCTACACCTTC.

The rearrangement uses TRBV4-2 and TRBJ2-7; 9 nucleotides agree with TRBD1. Looked up from germline, CDR1 is LGHNA and CDR2 is YNFKEQ. V gave up 3 bases and J gave up 4 bases; unmatched junction bases: 7. The CDR3 extends over 15 amino acids. The CDR3 sequence: CASSQSTGGWYEQYF. The CDR3 coding sequence is TGTGCCAGCAGCCAGAGTACAGGGGGCTGGTACGAGCAGTACTTC.

The chain employs TRBV19 and TRBJ2-7; 8 bases match TRBD2. The CDR3 totals 14 residues. Germline assignment: CDR1 LNHDA and CDR2 SQIVND (reference sequence). V was pared by 5 bases and J by 6 bases, with 9 bases of the junction left unmatched. The CDR3 loop reads CASSFGGAGVEQYF. The CDR3 DNA follows: TGTGCCAGTAGTTTCGGGGGGGCCGGTGTCGAGCAGTACTTC.

J is TRBJ1-6 and V is TRBV7-2; no clear D. This CDR3 has 15 amino acids. Trimming shortened V by 8 bases and J by 1 base, and 12 bases separated the two germline ends. Germline-derived CDR1 and CDR2 are SGHTA and FQGNSA. The CDR3 sequence is CASGQVVSYNSPLHF. The CDR3 DNA sequence: TGTGCCAGCGGCCAAGTCGTATCCTATAATTCACCCCTCCACTTT.

The genes are TRBV7-8 and TRBJ1-6; D unclear. Germline values: CDR1 SGHVS, CDR2 FQNEAQ. V dropped 5 bases and J dropped 6 bases, with 14 bases sitting between them. The CDR3 is made up of 15 amino acids. Here the CDR3 reads CASSPRGLSNSPLHF. The DNA of the CDR3 is TGTGCCAGCAGCCCTAGAGGCCTTAGTAATTCACCCCTCCACTTT.

V is TRBV4-2 and J is TRBJ2-3; possible D gene TRBD2, 5 bases. The CDR3 is 14 amino acids. Trimming pared 2 bases from V and 4 bases from J, leaving 10 bases between. Germline values: CDR1 LGHNA, CDR2 YNFKEQ. DNA for the CDR3: TGTGCCAGCAGCCAACCTAGCTCCCCAGATACGCAGTATTTT. Protein: CASSQPSSPDTQYF.

V gene TRBV6-5 combines with J gene TRBJ1-4; TRBD1 aligns across 11 bases. CDR3 length: 14 residues. V lost 6 bases to trimming and J lost 10 bases; unmatched junction nucleotides: 7. Germline values: CDR1 MNHEY, CDR2 SVGAGI. In nucleotides, the CDR3 is TGTGCCAGCAGACGGGGACAGGGGGAAGGAAAACTGTTTTTT. Amino acid sequence: CASRRGQGEGKLFF.